This T cell receptor (beta chain) comes out of a study of shared clonotypes between healthy human individuals. The study's findings and limits: Sorted-subset samples were not fully sequenced, rarefaction indicated.

Researchers divided each subset's genomic DNA evenly across several immunoSEQ plates. As handled by the study authors: ImmunoSEQ only sent back junction sequences with no quality scores, so filtering was done differently. TCRdb's copy holds only in-frame clones and misses some; the assay was immunoSEQ multiplex PCR. V, J and clone size are those of that table, while D and trimming were read from the DNA. The data contain roughly 2.6 million clones, approximately 92% of them singletons. A CD45RA-negative memory subset and a CD45RA+ naive subset were separated from the CD4+ cells. On this clone: What it binds is unknown.

The sequenced material came from naive CD4+ T cells sorted from blood. Subset described: CD45RA+ positively selected. This clonotype was sampled from a man between 18 and 35 years old in good health.

The CDR3 sequence is CASTGTGEGNTEAFF. Written as DNA, the CDR3 is TGCGCCAGCACGGGGACAGGGGAGGGTAACACTGAAGCTTTCTTT. The chain combines TRBV5-1 with TRBJ1-1, with TRBD1 matching 10 bases. Unmatched junction bases numbered 7, after V lost 6 bases and J lost 2 bases. Germline CDR1 is SGHRS and CDR2 is YFSETQ. The CDR3 runs 15 residues.